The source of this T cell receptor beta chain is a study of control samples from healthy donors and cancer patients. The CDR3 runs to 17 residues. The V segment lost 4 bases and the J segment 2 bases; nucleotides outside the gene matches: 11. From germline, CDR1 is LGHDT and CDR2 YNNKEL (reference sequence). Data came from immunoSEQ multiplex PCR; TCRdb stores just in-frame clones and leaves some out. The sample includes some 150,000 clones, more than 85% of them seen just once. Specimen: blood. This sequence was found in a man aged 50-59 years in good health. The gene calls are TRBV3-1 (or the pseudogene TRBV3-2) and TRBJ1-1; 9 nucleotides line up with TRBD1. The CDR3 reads CASSPGTGRGGNTEAFF. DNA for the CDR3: TGTGCCAGCAGCCCGGGGACAGGGAGAGGGGGAAACACTGAAGCTTTCTTT.